This is a list of T cell receptor beta chains from one sample in a study of spatial heterogeneity in lung cancer. Via MiXCR, TCRdb re-called the 5' RACE reads, giving one row per CDR3 protein. The sample lists some 85,000 distinct CDR3 sequences; approximately 20% were seen once. The source was PBMCs, collected at surgery. The receptors come from a male donor with early-stage non-small cell lung cancer. Both conserved end residues are part of each CDR3. D genes are given only for firm matches. Where a row states a size, it is once, few, many or the class of an expanded clone; other rows omit it.

clone_size d_call j_call v_call cdr3_nt cdr3_aa
many - TRBJ2-3 TRBV12-3/TRBV12-4 TGTGCCAGCAGTCTGGGTTCGACCACAGATACGCAGTATTTT CASSLGSTTDTQYF
few TRBD2 TRBJ2-4 TRBV7-6 TGTGCCAGCAGCTTAGGTCAGGGACTAGTAGGGGCAAACATTCAGTACTTC CASSLGQGLVGANIQYF
few TRBD1 TRBJ2-5 TRBV20-1 TGCAGTCTAGACAGGGGGGAAGAGACCCAGTACTTC CSLDRGEETQYF
few TRBD2 TRBJ2-2 TRBV11-3 TGTGCCAGCAGCTTTGGAGCGGGAGGGGACACCGGGGAGCTGTTTTTT CASSFGAGGDTGELFF
few - TRBJ1-1 TRBV7-2 TGTGCCAGCAGCTTAGCGCTCGGGGAGTGGACTGAAGCTTTCTTT CASSLALGEWTEAFF
few TRBD2 TRBJ2-5 TRBV7-2 TGTGCCAGCAGCTTAAGGTCTAGCGGGGGCGAGACCCAGTACTTC CASSLRSSGGETQYF
- - TRBJ1-2 TRBV19 TGTGCCAGCGGGGAGGCAGGGCACTATGGCTACACCTTC CASGEAGHYGYTF
- - TRBJ1-1 TRBV28 TGTGCCAGCAGTCAGTTCAGCCAGACTTTTGAAGCTTTCTTT CASSQFSQTFEAFF
many - TRBJ1-6 TRBV2 TGTGCCAGCAGTGAGGAGGGGAGTATGACCCTCCACTTT CASSEEGSMTLHF
few TRBD2 TRBJ2-2 TRBV7-3 TGTGCCAGCAGCTCTTTTATGGGACTAGCGGGGCCCGGGGAGCTGTTTTTT CASSSFMGLAGPGELFF